Listed here is a single TCR beta chain. Germline lookup yields CDR1 MNHEY and CDR2 SVGAGI. The CDR3 covers 15 residues. V shed 0 bases and J shed 7 bases, with 15 bases lying between them. This record comes from a study of shared clonotypes between healthy human individuals. The assay was immunoSEQ multiplex PCR, and TCRdb's table has in-frame clones only and misses some. Counted here are millions of clones, 85% to 95% occurring once; the ten biggest clones make up approximately 0.4%. Material for sequencing was naive CD4+ T cells from PBMCs. The subset here: CD45RA+ positively selected. The origin of this receptor is a man aged 18 to 30 in good health. Some clones in this sample may be carry-over from other donors' samples. The V and J genes are TRBV6-5 and TRBJ1-2; the D gene is possibly TRBD1 (5 bases). The CDR3 DNA reads as TGTGCCAGCAGTTACTCTGGCAGGGAATATGGTGGCTACACCTTC. Encoded protein: CASSYSGREYGGYTF.